This T cell receptor (beta chain) originates from a study of regulatory T cells in long-lasting Graves disease (dated by TCRdb to 2020 to 2023). Background on the whole study: Persistent Graves' disease was defined as persistently positive TSH receptor autoantibodies together with antithyroid drug treatment for over 5 years. Persistent Graves' disease patients were compared with newly diagnosed Graves' disease patients by peripheral blood TCR sequencing and RNA sequencing. The study was conducted in China and was registered as a clinical trial. On average, persistent Graves' disease patients in the clinical cohort had been on antithyroid drugs for about 10.3 years. A total of around 35 samples underwent TCR sequencing, from about 13 patients with persistent Graves' disease and around 20 patients with newly diagnosed Graves' disease.

Reading the label with the study, this specimen's time point is: persistent/refractory GD, antithyroid drugs over 5 years with positive TRAb. For both TCR sequencing and RNA sequencing, RNA was extracted from PBMCs in TRIzol. Graves' disease was diagnosed according to American Thyroid Association guidelines. The patients came from an endocrinology department in Xi'an, China. Each patient gave 9 to 10 milliliters of peripheral blood, collected in an EDTA anticoagulant tube. Ficoll Paque Plus density gradient separation was used to isolate PBMCs, and no additional T cell sorting was done. An Agilent 2100 Bioanalyzer and agarose gel were used to assess RNA quality, and a NanoDrop 2000 was used to measure RNA concentration. General findings and caveats noted by the study authors: Persistent disease showed preferential use of TRBV28, TRBJ1-2 and TRBJ2-5, whereas newly diagnosed disease favored TRBV20-1 and TRBJ2-1. Compared with newly diagnosed patients, patients with persistent Graves' disease had lower TCR Shannon entropy and fewer highly expanded clones, which suggests clonal expansion. Only peripheral blood was studied, because thyroid tissue, the primary lesion, was inaccessible. Only the TCR beta chain was sequenced and analyzed. The authors noted that the small sample size was a limitation that may lower accuracy. More public clonotypes were shared among persistent patients (fewer than 3,000) than among newly diagnosed patients (roughly 1,000).

Receptor amplification or capture employed multiplex PCR. Sequenced using an Illumina HiSeq 4000. CDR3 regions were amplified by Arm-PCR with iRepertoire HTBI primers to construct TCR beta libraries. Before sequencing, the PCR products underwent gel purification. The authors processed their data as follows. Gene usage analysis of CDR3 amino acid clonotypes used the roughly 60 TRBV and 14 TRBJ segments found across samples. Filtered high-quality paired reads were merged into contigs using COPE and FqMerger. BLAST was used to align contigs to the IMGT TRBV, TRBD and TRBJ reference genes, and CDR3 was defined following IMGT. Clonotypes above 0.1% frequency were classified as highly expanded clones. Repertoire diversity was measured by Shannon entropy, and V-J evenness by the Gini coefficient. Public clonotypes were defined as clonotypes shared by more than one individual. The raw public reads went through TCRdb reprocessing: fastp at Q25, MiXCR clone calling, in-frame beta chains kept. One record per CDR3 amino acid sequence lists the most common genes and DNA. The V and J calls here are based on TCRdb, not the publication. The sample yields approximately 360,000 distinct CDR3 sequences; roughly 24% were counted once. 25% to 30% of the sample lies in the top ten.

Regarding this clonotype: Its cognate antigen has yet to be identified. Base qualities are not at hand, and no much larger clone is one base apart.

The CDR3 holds 16 amino acids from the cysteine to the phenylalanine. Of all the DNA, just the CDR3 is kept, 48 bases in frame from base 1. CDR1 and CDR2, per the germline V gene (reference sequence), are DFQATT and SNEGSKA. The germline ends are 15 bases apart after V is trimmed by 3 bases and J by 0 bases. The chain is made from TRBV20-1 and TRBJ1-5; possibly the D gene is TRBD1, per 6 matching bases. The sample in question was peripheral blood mononuclear cells (PBMCs), obtained when the disease was refractory, from a patient treated with antithyroid drugs. The origin of this receptor is a middle-aged woman with Graves disease. Donor details come from another sample of the same person, matched by shared clones. The CDR3 is CSASGAGDGSNQPQHF. The DNA sequence follows: TGCAGTGCTAGCGGGGCAGGGGACGGTAGCAATCAGCCCCAGCATTTT.